Following are 17 T cell receptor beta chains from one sample sequenced in a study of Ad26.COV2.S vaccination and SARS-CoV-2 variants. Stated treatment: approximately 18 received Ad26.COV2.S at low or high dose, single or two shots; 5 received placebo; per-sample allocation not given. The study sampled participants on day 63 after the first vaccine or placebo injection. Generated by immunoSEQ multiplex PCR, the TCRdb table keeps only in-frame clones and is missing some. The sample records roughly 380,000 clones, 80% to 90% being singletons. The sequenced sample was peripheral blood, obtained in a trial of Ad26.COV2.S vaccine versus placebo. All receptors come from a person aged 18 to 59 who received the Ad26.COV2.S COVID-19 vaccine or a placebo.

The chain's CDR3 is CASSRTSGGTGELFF. DNA of the CDR3: TGTGCCAGTAGTCGGACTAGCGGTGGCACCGGGGAGCTGTTTTTT. V usage is TRBV19 and J usage is TRBJ2-2, with TRBD2 matching over 10 bases. Trimming cost V 5 bases and J 4 bases; bases outside gene matches: 4. CDR3 length: 15 residues. The germline CDR1 and CDR2 sequences are LNHDA and SQIVND (reference sequence).

V and J are TRBV9 and TRBJ2-6; D unresolved. Germline lookup yields CDR1 SGDLS and CDR2 YYNGEE. Trimming took off 2 bases at V and 1 base at J, with 7 bases between the two ends. The CDR3 sequence is 15 residues long. DNA for the CDR3: TGTGCCAGCAGCGTTAGAGTTTCTGGGGCCAACGTCCTGACTTTC. This sequence encodes CASSVRVSGANVLTF.

The chain couples TRBV7-8 to TRBJ2-3; no reliable D call. Germline values: CDR1 SGHVS, CDR2 FQNEAQ. Between the trimmed V and J ends, which lost 2 bases and 2 bases, there was a span of 8 bases. There are 14 residues in the CDR3. This CDR3 reads CASSLRSLTDTQYF. The CDR3 nucleotides are TGTGCCAGCAGCTTAAGGTCCCTCACAGATACGCAGTATTTT.

The chain links TRBV19 to TRBJ1-5, with D perhaps TRBD1 (5 bases). Germline-derived CDR1 and CDR2 are LNHDA and SQIVND (reference sequence). The CDR3 covers 13 residues. V was pared by 5 bases and J by 7 bases, with 12 bases between. CDR3 residues: CASSWLGGQPQHF. The CDR3 DNA follows: TGTGCCAGTAGTTGGTTGGGGGGACAGCCCCAGCATTTT.

The gene calls are TRBV27 and TRBJ1-5, with D maybe TRBD1 (6 bases). The CDR3 runs 16 residues. Per the germline V gene, CDR1 is MNHEY and CDR2 is SMNVEV (reference sequence). V was shortened by 0 bases and J by 2 bases, with 11 bases between the two germline ends. CDR3 DNA: TGTGCCAGCAGTTTATCGAACAGGGCGGGCAATCAGCCCCAGCATTTT. Its translation is CASSLSNRAGNQPQHF.

This rearrangement joins TRBV9 to TRBJ1-3; D remains unclear. The CDR3 extends over 15 amino acids. Trimming removed 0 bases from V and 0 bases from J, with 7 bases in between. Germline loops: CDR1 SGDLS, CDR2 YYNGEE. Here the CDR3 DNA reads TGTGCCAGCAGCGTAGCGGGGTTCTCTGGAAACACCATATATTTT. This encodes CASSVAGFSGNTIYF. Based on the CDR3 plus reference TRBV9 and TRBJ1-3, the full variable domain is DSGVTQTPKHLITATGQRVTLRCSPRSGDLSVYWYQQSLDQGLQFLIQYYNGEERAKGNILERFSAQQFPDLHSELNLSSLELGDSALYFCASSVAGFSGNTIYFGEGSWLTVV.

The chain carries TRBV7-9 and TRBJ1-1; D is undetermined. The CDR3 is made up of 13 amino acids. In germline, CDR1 is SEHNR, CDR2 FQNEAQ (reference sequence). Trimming removed 2 bases at V and 4 bases at J, with 8 bases between. The CDR3 protein is CASSLNGITEAFF. In DNA, the CDR3 is TGTGCCAGCAGCTTAAACGGAATCACTGAAGCTTTCTTT.

This chain uses TRBV19 with TRBJ2-3; D unclear. CDR3 length: 13 amino acids. Germline V gene sequence: CDR1 LNHDA, CDR2 SQIVND (reference sequence). Deletions cut 5 bases from V and 3 bases from J, with 9 bases between. Here the CDR3 reads CASSGLRTDTQYF. The CDR3 DNA follows: TGTGCCAGTAGTGGTCTAAGAACAGATACGCAGTATTTT. Full variable domain (remainder filled in from reference TRBV19 and TRBJ2-3): DGGITQSPKYLFRKEGQNVTLSCEQNLNHDAMYWYRQDPGQGLRLIYYSQIVNDFQKGDIAEGYSVSREKKESFPLTVTSAQKNPTAFYLCASSGLRTDTQYFGPGTRLTVL.

This chain connects TRBV5-1 to TRBJ2-2, with D tentatively TRBD1 (5 bases). The CDR3 contains 14 residues. From germline, CDR1 is SGHRS and CDR2 YFSETQ. Trimming shortened V by 1 base and J by 4 bases, and 8 bases separated the two germline ends. The CDR3 spells CASSLIDSTGELFF. CDR3 nucleotides: TGCGCCAGCAGCTTGATCGACAGCACCGGGGAGCTGTTTTTT.

The genes are TRBV6-2 or TRBV6-3 and TRBJ2-2; D tentatively reads TRBD1 or TRBD2 (6 bases each). Per germline, CDR1 MNHEY and CDR2 SVGEGT. V was cut by 5 bases and J by 0 bases, with 16 bases left in between. CDR3 length equals 17 residues. The CDR3 loop reads CASSTPGAGTNTGELFF. The DNA of the CDR3 is TGTGCCAGCAGTACCCCGGGGGCTGGGACGAACACCGGGGAGCTGTTTTTT.

This clone has more than one count but fewer than ten. The V and J genes are TRBV6-5 and TRBJ1-6; tentative D call: TRBD1 (5 bases). V was cut by 0 bases and J by 7 bases, with 7 bases left in between. CDR3 length: 14 residues. Germline V lookup: CDR1 MNHEY, CDR2 SVGAGI. CDR3 loop: CASSYSRGNSPLHF. CDR3 coding DNA: TGTGCCAGCAGTTACTCGAGGGGCAATTCACCCCTCCACTTT.

The J gene is TRBJ1-2, the V gene TRBV11-2; D not certain. The germline V and J ends were trimmed by 1 base and 4 bases, with 1 base remaining between them. Per germline, CDR1 SGHAT and CDR2 FQNNGV. The CDR3 is made up of 11 amino acids. The CDR3 region is CASSLGYGYTF. In DNA form, the CDR3 reads TGTGCCAGCAGCTTAGGCTATGGCTACACCTTC.

This clone was seen a single time. The rearrangement uses TRBV7-2 and TRBJ1-2; no clear D. The V gene lost 1 base and the J gene lost 5 bases, with 11 bases spanning the gap. This CDR3 has 14 residues. Germline lookup yields CDR1 SGHTA and CDR2 FQGNSA. The CDR3 here is CASSLGALSYGYTF. CDR3 DNA: TGTGCCAGCAGCTTAGGAGCGCTTTCTTATGGCTACACCTTC.

V is TRBV19 and J is TRBJ1-5, with 9 bases lining up with TRBD1. The V and J ends lost 4 bases and 7 bases, in that order; junction bases with no gene match: 8. The CDR3 sequence is 15 residues long. Looked up from germline, CDR1 is LNHDA and CDR2 is SQIVND (reference sequence). The CDR3 coding sequence is TGTGCCAGTAGTACCACTACAGGGGGCAGCCAGCCCCAGCATTTT. It yields the protein CASSTTTGGSQPQHF. Using reference TRBV19 and TRBJ1-5 for the parts outside the CDR3, the full variable domain is DGGITQSPKYLFRKEGQNVTLSCEQNLNHDAMYWYRQDPGQGLRLIYYSQIVNDFQKGDIAEGYSVSREKKESFPLTVTSAQKNPTAFYLCASSTTTGGSQPQHFGDGTRLSIL.

The chain couples TRBV19 to TRBJ2-3; perhaps TRBD2 as D (5 bases). V dropped 5 bases and J dropped 0 bases, with 21 bases sitting between them. CDR3 size: 18 residues. CDR1 and CDR2 (germline): LNHDA, SQIVND (reference sequence). The CDR3 region has the DNA TGTGCCAGTAGTCGAGGCTTCCGGGATGCAGCTAGCACAGATACGCAGTATTTT. It translates to CASSRGFRDAASTDTQYF.

The J gene is TRBJ1-1, the V gene TRBV5-6; D uncertain. V was clipped by 8 bases and J by 0 bases, with 11 bases between them. Germline CDR1 SGHDT, CDR2 YYEEEE. The CDR3 runs 13 residues. The DNA of the CDR3 is TGTGCCAGGTTAGATGAGATGAACACTGAAGCTTTCTTT. Translation gives CARLDEMNTEAFF.

The chain couples TRBV28 to TRBJ2-2; weak D call: TRBD2 (6 bases). Germline V lookup: CDR1 MDHEN, CDR2 SYDVKM. V lost 7 bases and J 7 bases, leaving 16 bases between the germline ends. The length of the CDR3 is 14 residues. Here the CDR3 reads CASKRSGGNGELFF. In nucleotides, the CDR3 is TGTGCCAGCAAAAGGTCTGGGGGGAACGGGGAGCTGTTTTTT.